What follows is one T cell receptor (beta chain) and its context. Its target is unknown. These data belong to a study of identical twins. The germline CDR1 and CDR2 sequences are SEHNR and FQNEAQ (reference sequence). J gave up 2 bases and V 5 bases, and 6 bases lay outside the gene matches. The CDR3 has 14 amino acids. The study's findings and limits: Findings depended on cross-sectional statistics rather than tracking the same donors.

TCRdb re-derived calls from the 5' RACE reads in MiXCR, one entry per CDR3 protein. The table records hundreds of thousands of distinct CDR3 sequences, 5.5% to 6.5% of them present only once. Sample: naive T cells sorted from blood. The chain couples TRBV7-9 to TRBJ2-7; 7 nucleotides line up with TRBD1. This clonotype was sampled from a man aged 18 to 29 in good health. For the CDR3, the DNA is TGTGCCAGCAGCGAAGGGACAGAGCCCTACGAGCAGTACTTC. This codes for CASSEGTEPYEQYF.